This TCR beta chain is from a study of T cell repertoires in cytomegalovirus infection. About the research overall: Based on public TCR beta signatures, there were indications of CMV infection and of a matching HLA type.

This CDR3 has 14 residues. J lost 0 bases, V lost 9 bases, and 8 bases had no gene match. In germline, CDR1 is MNHNS, CDR2 SASEGT. This clonotype occurred many times. Antigen: not known. General study points: The ex vivo response was dominated by HLA-C-restricted CMV-specific TCR beta clonotypes. Individuals carrying CMV plus the relevant HLA were identified by cumulative frequency of public TCR beta families.

TCRdb recomputed calls from the reads with MiXCR, one row per CDR3 protein. The sample yields roughly 81,000 distinct CDR3 sequences, 3.7% seen once. Sequencing used PBMCs. The rearrangement links TRBV6-1 to TRBJ2-7, with TRBD2 matching over 7 bases. The receptor was derived from a human donor in good health (CMV status not recorded). Some clones in this sample may be carry-over from other donors' samples. CDR3 DNA: TGTGCCAGTTCAAACACGGGAGGCTCCTACGAGCAGTACTTC. Translated, it gives CASSNTGGSYEQYF.